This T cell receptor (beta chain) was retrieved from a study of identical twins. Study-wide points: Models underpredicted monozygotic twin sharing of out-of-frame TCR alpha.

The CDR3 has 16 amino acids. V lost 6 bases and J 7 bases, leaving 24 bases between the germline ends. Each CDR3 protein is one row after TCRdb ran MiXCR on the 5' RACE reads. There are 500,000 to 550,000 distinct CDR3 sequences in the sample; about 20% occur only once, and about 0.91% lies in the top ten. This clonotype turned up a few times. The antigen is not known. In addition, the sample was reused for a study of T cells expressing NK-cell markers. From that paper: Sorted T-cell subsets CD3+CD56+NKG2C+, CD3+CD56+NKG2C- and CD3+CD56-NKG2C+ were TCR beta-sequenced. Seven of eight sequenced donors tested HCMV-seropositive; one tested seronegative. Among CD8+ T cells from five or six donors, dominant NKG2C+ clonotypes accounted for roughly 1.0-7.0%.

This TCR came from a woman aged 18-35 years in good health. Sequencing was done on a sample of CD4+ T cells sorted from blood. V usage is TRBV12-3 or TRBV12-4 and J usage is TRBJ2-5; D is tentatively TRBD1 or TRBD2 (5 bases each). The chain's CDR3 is CASRASEGRLEGTQYF. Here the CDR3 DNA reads TGTGCCAGCAGAGCGAGTGAGGGGCGCCTCGAGGGGACCCAGTACTTC.